This T cell receptor (beta chain) was recorded in a study of blood T cell repertoires in COVID-19. In the study's own analysis: Amplified reference gene primers provided the basis for estimating nucleated cell counts. Sequencing used immunoSEQ multiplex PCR; TCRdb keeps in-frame clones, though not all of them. V and J calls plus clone size are reproduced from that table; the DNA served to infer D and trimming. The sample has some 320,000 clones; around 87% are singletons. CDR1 SGHRS and CDR2 YFSETQ come from the germline V gene. Trimming removed 0 bases from V and 3 bases from J; junction bases left unmatched: 5. The CDR3 contains 15 residues.

The V call is TRBV5-1, the J call TRBJ2-7, with 8 bases lining up with TRBD2. The source material was peripheral blood. The receptor was isolated from a woman aged 50 to 60 who had recovered from COVID-19. CDR3 nucleotide sequence: TGCGCCAGCAGCTTGGCAGCGGGGGCCCGCTACGAGCAGTACTTC. This codes for CASSLAAGARYEQYF.